What follows are 5 T cell receptor beta chains derived from one specimen sequenced in a study of control samples from healthy donors and cancer patients. The repertoire was sequenced with immunoSEQ multiplex PCR; TCRdb's copy has only in-frame clones and lacks some. The sample records some 150,000 clones, 90% to 95% being singletons. What was sequenced was PBMCs. The receptors were sampled from a man aged 60-69 years with colorectal cancer.

The V call is TRBV6-6, the J call TRBJ1-2; possibly TRBD1 for D (6 bases). The germline V gene has CDR1 MNHNY and CDR2 SVGAGI (reference sequence). This CDR3 is 14 amino acids long. V was pared by 8 bases and J by 7 bases, with 20 bases between. The CDR3 here is CASRTISGERGYTF. The CDR3 DNA sequence: TGTGCCAGCCGTACTATCTCAGGGGAACGTGGCTACACCTTC.

The J gene is TRBJ1-1, the V gene TRBV27; the match to TRBD1 covers 11 bases. Germline CDR1 reads MNHEY; CDR2 reads SMNVEV (reference sequence). The CDR3 totals 13 residues. The J segment lost 6 bases and the V segment lost 6 bases, leaving 3 bases of the junction unmatched. This CDR3 reads CASRLGQGAEAFF. In DNA, the CDR3 is TGTGCCAGCAGATTGGGACAGGGGGCTGAAGCTTTCTTT.

V gene TRBV3-1 (or the pseudogene TRBV3-2) combines with J gene TRBJ2-5; possible D gene TRBD2, 5 bases. In germline, CDR1 is LGHDT, CDR2 YNNKEL (reference sequence). Trimming removed 5 bases from V and 5 bases from J, with 12 bases in between. The CDR3 is 13 amino acids. The CDR3 DNA is TGTGCCAGCAGCGAAACTAGGAGGGAGACCCAGTACTTC. Its protein product is CASSETRRETQYF.

This chain connects TRBV5-1 to TRBJ2-7; the D is unclear. The germline V and J ends were trimmed by 4 bases and 5 bases, with 10 bases remaining between them. Per germline, CDR1 SGHRS and CDR2 YFSETQ. CDR3 size: 12 residues. In nucleotides, the CDR3 is TGCGCCAGCAGCGTGGTTGGGAACGAGCAGTACTTC. As protein: CASSVVGNEQYF.

J is TRBJ2-5 and V is TRBV5-4; D is ambiguous. The germline V gene has CDR1 SGHNT and CDR2 YYREEE (reference sequence). Trimming stripped 6 bases from V and 2 bases from J, with 11 bases between. CDR3 size: 13 residues. The CDR3 is CASTGNVQETQYF. The CDR3 region has the DNA TGTGCCAGCACCGGAAACGTACAAGAGACCCAGTACTTC.